This is a list of T cell receptor beta chains from one sample in a study of TIL therapy for anti-PD-1-resistant metastatic lung cancer. Only in-frame clones appear in the TCRdb table, and some are missing; sequencing was by immunoSEQ multiplex PCR. This repertoire shows about 26,000 clones, approximately 63% found once; its top ten account for about 16%. The material was tumor tissue, obtained at baseline. All receptors derive from a woman aged 30 to 85 with non-small cell lung cancer. Both conserved end residues are part of each CDR3. The D gene is left open where the match is weak. Rows give clone size only sometimes, using once, few, many, or a class for an expanded clone.

V gene,D gene,J gene,CDR3 length,clone size,CDR3 protein,CDR3 DNA
TRBV5-1,TRBD1,TRBJ2-3,14,-,CASSLGGTADTQYF,TGCGCCAGCAGCTTGGGGGGGACAGCGGATACGCAGTATTTT
TRBV6-5,-,TRBJ2-5,10,-,CASRAETQYF,TGTGCCAGTCGGGCGGAGACCCAGTACTTC
TRBV27,TRBD2,TRBJ2-7,18,-,CASSKGLAGTQSSYEQYF,TGTGCCAGCAGTAAGGGACTAGCGGGGACTCAGAGCTCCTACGAGCAGTACTTC
TRBV19,-,TRBJ2-1,18,once,CASRAGATSSRSYNEQFF,TGTGCCAGTAGAGCGGGTGCTACCTCTTCCCGCTCCTACAATGAGCAGTTCTTC
TRBV29-1,TRBD2,TRBJ2-7,12,-,CSVRGLAGEQYF,TGCAGCGTCCGGGGACTAGCGGGTGAGCAGTACTTC
TRBV29-1,-,TRBJ1-3,12,-,CSALTPRNTIYF,TGCAGCGCTTTGACTCCCAGAAACACCATATATTTT
TRBV11-1,-,TRBJ1-5,13,-,CASSWATNQPQHF,TGTGCCAGCAGCTGGGCTACCAATCAGCCCCAGCATTTT
TRBV18,-,TRBJ1-2,16,few,CASSPEWGAPNYGYTF,TGTGCCAGCTCACCAGAATGGGGGGCGCCTAACTATGGCTACACCTTC
TRBV7-9,TRBD1,TRBJ2-1,14,-,CASSSGTGGNEQFF,TGTGCCAGCAGCTCCGGGACAGGGGGCAATGAGCAGTTCTTC
TRBV5-1,TRBD1,TRBJ2-7,13,-,CASSPGTGFEQYF,TGCGCCAGCAGCCCCGGGACAGGGTTCGAGCAGTACTTC
TRBV6-1,TRBD1,TRBJ2-7,14,few,CASCQDRVSYEQYF,TGTGCCAGCTGTCAGGACAGGGTCTCCTACGAGCAGTACTTC
TRBV2,-,TRBJ2-3,15,-,CASQIWGPSTDTQYF,TGTGCCAGCCAAATTTGGGGCCCTAGCACAGATACGCAGTATTTT
TRBV9,TRBD2,TRBJ2-7,15,-,CASSGGLAETYEQYF,TGTGCCAGCAGCGGGGGACTAGCGGAGACCTACGAGCAGTACTTC
TRBV25-1,-,TRBJ2-7,12,-,CATEGIVYEQYF,TGTGCCACCGAGGGGATTGTATACGAGCAGTACTTC
TRBV2,TRBD1,TRBJ2-1,16,few,CASSLNRQGSYNEQFF,TGTGCCAGCAGCCTAAATCGACAGGGTTCCTACAATGAGCAGTTCTTC
TRBV29-1,-,TRBJ1-1,10,-,CSVSISEAFF,TGCAGCGTTTCGATATCTGAAGCTTTCTTT
TRBV5-1,TRBD1,TRBJ1-4,16,-,CASSQGQGGRFEKLFF,TGCGCCAGCAGCCAAGGACAGGGTGGGAGGTTTGAAAAACTGTTTTTT